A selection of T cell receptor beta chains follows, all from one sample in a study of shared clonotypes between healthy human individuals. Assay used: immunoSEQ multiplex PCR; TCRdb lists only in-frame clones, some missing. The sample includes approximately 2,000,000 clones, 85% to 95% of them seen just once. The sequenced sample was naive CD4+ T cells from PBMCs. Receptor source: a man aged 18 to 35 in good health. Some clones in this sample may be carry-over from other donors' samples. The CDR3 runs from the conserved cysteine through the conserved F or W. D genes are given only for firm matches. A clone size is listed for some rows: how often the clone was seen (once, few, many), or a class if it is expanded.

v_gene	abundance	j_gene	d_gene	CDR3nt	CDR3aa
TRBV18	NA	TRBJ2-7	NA	TGTGCCAGCTCACCACGGGGCTACCAGAGTTACGAGCAGTACTTC	CASSPRGYQSYEQYF
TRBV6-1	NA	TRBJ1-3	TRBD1	TGTGCCAGCATCAGACAGGGAAGTAGGGACACCATATATTTT	CASIRQGSRDTIYF
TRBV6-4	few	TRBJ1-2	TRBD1	TGTGCCAGCAGTGCCTCGGGACAGGGAATTGGCTACACCTTC	CASSASGQGIGYTF
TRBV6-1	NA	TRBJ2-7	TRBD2	TGTGCCAGCAGTGAAGGGGGAGGGAAGACCTACGAGCAGTACTTC	CASSEGGGKTYEQYF
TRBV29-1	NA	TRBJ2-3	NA	TGCAGCGTAGGGACAGATACGCAGTATTTT	CSVGTDTQYF
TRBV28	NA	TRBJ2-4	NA	TGTGCCAGCAGTCCCTCGACAGCTATAAACATTCAGTACTTC	CASSPSTAINIQYF
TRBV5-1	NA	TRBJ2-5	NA	TGCGCCAGCAGCTCGCCCGGGTCACAAGAGACCCAGTACTTC	CASSSPGSQETQYF
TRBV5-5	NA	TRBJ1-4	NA	TGTGCCAGCAGCTTGGCCCCAGTTGAAAAACTGTTTTTT	CASSLAPVEKLFF
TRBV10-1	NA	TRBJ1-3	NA	TGCGCCAGCAGTGAGTTTGGGGGGGGCGCGGGAAACACCATATATTTT	CASSEFGGGAGNTIYF
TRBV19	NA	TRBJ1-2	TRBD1	TGTGCCAGTAGTACGGACAGGGTTACTGGCTACACCTTC	CASSTDRVTGYTF
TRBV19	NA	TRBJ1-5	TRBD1	TGTGCCAGTAGTGCGCGACAGGGGAGTCAGCCCCAGCATTTT	CASSARQGSQPQHF
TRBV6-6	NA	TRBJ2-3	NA	TGTGCCAGCAGTTACGTCTCACAAGATACGCAGTATTTT	CASSYVSQDTQYF
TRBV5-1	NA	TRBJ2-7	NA	TGCGCCAGCAGCTTGGGCGGGATAGGGCCCTACGAGCAGTACTTC	CASSLGGIGPYEQYF
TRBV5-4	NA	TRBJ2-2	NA	TGTGCCAGCAGCTGGGGAGGAGGTATAACCGGGGAGCTGTTTTTT	CASSWGGGITGELFF
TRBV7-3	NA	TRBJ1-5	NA	TGTGCCAGCAGCTTACACCTTAATCAGCCCCAGCATTTT	CASSLHLNQPQHF
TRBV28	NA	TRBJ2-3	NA	TGTGCCAGCAGTTTAGGGGGGATTGGCACAGATACGCAGTATTTT	CASSLGGIGTDTQYF
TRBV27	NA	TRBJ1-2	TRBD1	TGTGCCAGCAGTTTATCGACAGGGTATGGCTACACCTTC	CASSLSTGYGYTF
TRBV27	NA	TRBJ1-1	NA	TGTGCCAGCAGTTTATCGGGGGCGCAGAACACTGAAGCTTTCTTT	CASSLSGAQNTEAFF
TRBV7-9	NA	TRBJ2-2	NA	TGTGCCAGCAGCTTGGAGGAGAGGGCCGGGGCCGGGGAGCTGTTTTTT	CASSLEERAGAGELFF
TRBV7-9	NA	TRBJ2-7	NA	TGTGCCAGCAGCCGATCATTTTCTCCCTCCTCCTACGAGCAGTACTTC	CASSRSFSPSSYEQYF
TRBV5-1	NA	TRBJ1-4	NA	TGCGCCAGCAGCTTGGCGCCGTCAACTAATGAAAAACTGTTTTTT	CASSLAPSTNEKLFF
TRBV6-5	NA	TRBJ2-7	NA	TGTGCCAGCAGGAAGGGGCTCTCCTACGAGCAGTACTTC	CASRKGLSYEQYF
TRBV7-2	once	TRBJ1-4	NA	TGTGCCAGCAGCCCTGAACCCGCGAGGGAAAAACTGTTTTTT	CASSPEPAREKLFF
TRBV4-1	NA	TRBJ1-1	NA	TGCGCCAGCAGCCAAGATACGAGCAGGGTAAACACTGAAGCTTTCTTT	CASSQDTSRVNTEAFF
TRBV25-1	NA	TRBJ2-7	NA	TGTGCCAGCAGTAAGTTAAGGGGGATCGACGAGCAGTACTTC	CASSKLRGIDEQYF
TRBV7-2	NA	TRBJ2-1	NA	TGTGCCAGCAGCTTAGACTCAAATCGCAATGAGCAGTTCTTC	CASSLDSNRNEQFF
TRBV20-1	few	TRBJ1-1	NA	TGCAGTGCGAGGAACACTGAAGCTTTCTTT	CSARNTEAFF
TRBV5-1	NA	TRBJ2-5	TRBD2	TGCGCCAGCAGCGTGAGCCCGGGACTAGCGGGAGGATTGTGGGAGACCCAGTACTTC	CASSVSPGLAGGLWETQYF
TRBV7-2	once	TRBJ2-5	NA	TGTGCCAGCAGTAGGGTCGCGAGAGAGACCCAGTACTTC	CASSRVARETQYF
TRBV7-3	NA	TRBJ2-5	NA	TGTGCCAGCAGCTTAAGCAGCCAAGAGACCCAGTACTTC	CASSLSSQETQYF
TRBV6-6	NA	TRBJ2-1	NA	TGTGCCAGCAGACTAGTGGGCTACAATGAGCAGTTCTTC	CASRLVGYNEQFF
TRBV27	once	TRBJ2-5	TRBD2	TGTGCCAGCAGTCCTCGACTAGCGGGAAACTTAGGGGGGGAGACCCAGTACTTC	CASSPRLAGNLGGETQYF
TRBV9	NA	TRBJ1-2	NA	TGTGCCAGCAGCCCTTCTTGGGGCCCACACTATGGCTACACCTTC	CASSPSWGPHYGYTF
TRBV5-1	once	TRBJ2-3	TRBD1	TGCGCCAGCAGCTTGGCCGGGACAGGTCGCACAGATACGCAGTATTTT	CASSLAGTGRTDTQYF
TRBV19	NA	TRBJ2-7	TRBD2	TGTGCCAGTAGTATCGCTAGCGGTACCCCCTACGAGCAGTACTTC	CASSIASGTPYEQYF
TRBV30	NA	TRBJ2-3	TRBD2	TGTGCCTGGAACCCGAGGCGCGGGGGTAGCACAGATACGCAGTATTTT	CAWNPRRGGSTDTQYF
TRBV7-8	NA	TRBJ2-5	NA	TGTGCCAGCAGCTTAGTGCAGAGTATAGGGGAGACCCAGTACTTC	CASSLVQSIGETQYF
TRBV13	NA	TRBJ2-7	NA	TGTGCCAGCAGCTTCGACAGGCTGAGCTCCTACGAGCAGTACTTC	CASSFDRLSSYEQYF
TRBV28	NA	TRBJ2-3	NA	TGTGCCAGCAGTTTATTCACTACTCGCGCAGATACGCAGTATTTT	CASSLFTTRADTQYF
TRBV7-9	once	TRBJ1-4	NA	TGTGCCAGCAGCTTAGTCGAGGGTGAGAATGAAAAACTGTTTTTT	CASSLVEGENEKLFF
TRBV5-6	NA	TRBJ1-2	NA	TGTGCCAGCAGCTTCCGAAACTATGGCTACACCTTC	CASSFRNYGYTF
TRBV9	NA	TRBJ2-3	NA	TGTGCCAGCAGCTTCCCGGGCGGGTGGGGCACAGATACGCAGTATTTT	CASSFPGGWGTDTQYF
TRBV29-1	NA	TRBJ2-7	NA	TGCAGCTTCCGGGACACGATCTCCTACGAGCAGTACTTC	CSFRDTISYEQYF
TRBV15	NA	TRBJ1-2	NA	TGTGCCACCAGCAGGAATTTCAGGAATAACTATGGCTACACCTTC	CATSRNFRNNYGYTF
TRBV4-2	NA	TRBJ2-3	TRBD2	TGTGCCAGCAGCACAGGGTGGACTAGCGGCAGCACAGATACGCAGTATTTT	CASSTGWTSGSTDTQYF
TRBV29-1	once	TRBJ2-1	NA	TGCAGCGTTGGCAGCTCATCCTACAATGAGCAGTTCTTC	CSVGSSSYNEQFF